This T cell receptor beta chain stems from a study of shared clonotypes between healthy human individuals. Broader study findings: A handful of donors showed sharing of approximately 5% of naive CD4 clonotypes. Some clonotypes were shared by all four sorted-subset donors, while others were not shared. The non-shared ones had lower generation probabilities than the shared ones.

Notes on this clone: Its antigen is undetermined.

Every subset's genomic DNA went evenly onto several immunoSEQ plates. TCRdb's copy holds only in-frame clones and misses some; the assay was immunoSEQ multiplex PCR. The sample has around 1,100,000 clones; 70% to 85% are singletons. The CDR3 is made up of 16 amino acids. Germline values: CDR1 SGHRS, CDR2 YFSETQ. Germline trimming cut 4 bases from V and 4 bases from J; bases unmatched to any gene: 11. What was sequenced was memory CD4+ T cells from PBMCs. Regarding subset: CD45RA-negative fraction. This TCR was recovered from a young man in good health. Some clones in this sample may be carry-over from other donors' samples. The rearrangement links TRBV5-1 to TRBJ2-3; TRBD2 agrees at 8 bases. CDR3 in amino acids: CASSDELADDPDTQYF. The DNA for the CDR3 is TGCGCCAGCAGCGACGAACTAGCGGACGATCCAGATACGCAGTATTTT.